This T cell receptor (beta chain) was recorded in a study of early T cells in non-severe SARS-CoV-2 infection. Study-wide findings and caveats: Comparison of clonotypes with VDJdb favored anti-spike CD8 responses while missing private and CD4 specificities.

CDR3 length: 15 residues. Trimming took off 4 bases at V and 2 bases at J, with 13 bases between the two ends. CDR1 is MGHRA, CDR2 YSYEKL, per germline. This clonotype has only a few counts. Antigen specificity is unknown. Researchers tagged individual cDNA molecules with unique molecular identifiers. TCRdb processed the 5' RACE reads anew with MiXCR; each CDR3 protein has one entry. The table has fewer than 60,000 distinct CDR3 sequences, 9.1% seen once. The material sequenced was whole blood. This TCR was sampled from an adult who was a healthcare worker with PCR-confirmed SARS-CoV-2 infection or an uninfected control (not recorded which). The chain joins TRBV4-1 to TRBJ2-3; D remains ambiguous. The CDR3 DNA sequence: TGCGCCAGCAGCCCCGGGCTACACGACACAGATACGCAGTATTTT. This codes for CASSPGLHDTDTQYF.